Below, 27 T cell receptor beta chains from the same sample are listed, as sequenced in a study of response to subunit inactivated influenza vaccine. From the RT-PCR reads, TCRdb called clonotypes with MiXCR, one entry per CDR3 protein. The data show hundreds of thousands of distinct CDR3 sequences, 14% seen once. Source: PBMCs from blood, taken 14 to 15 days before vaccination. The source of these receptors is a man in his fifties or sixties who received an inactivated influenza vaccine.

The chain combines TRBV6-1 with TRBJ2-5; 7 nucleotides agree with TRBD1. CDR3 length: 15 amino acids. Germline CDR1 reads MNHNS; CDR2 reads SASEGT. After removal of 5 bases from V and 2 bases from J, the junction contained 8 bases not matched to a gene. CDR3 bases: TGTGCCAGCAGTTATACCGGGACAGCACAAGAGACCCAGTACTTC. Translation gives CASSYTGTAQETQYF.

The V and J genes are TRBV28 and TRBJ2-7; D unclear. Germline V CDR1 and CDR2: MDHEN, SYDVKM. Trimming removed 10 bases at V and 3 bases at J, with 16 bases between. CDR3 length equals 13 residues. CDR3 sequence: CATARGSLYEQYF. CDR3 sequence (DNA): TGTGCCACCGCCCGAGGCAGCCTCTACGAGCAGTACTTC.

This rearrangement joins TRBV7-9 to TRBJ2-2; no clear D. The germline V gene has CDR1 SEHNR and CDR2 FQNEAQ (reference sequence). Trimming cost V 10 bases and J 1 base, with 16 bases left between them. This CDR3 is 15 amino acids long. The CDR3 is CATGGPSVNTGELFF. The CDR3 nucleotides read TGTGCCACGGGTGGGCCTTCAGTGAACACCGGGGAGCTGTTTTTT.

This chain links TRBV3-1 with TRBJ2-1, with D tentatively TRBD2 (5 bases). The CDR3 totals 14 residues. V was clipped by 0 bases and J by 10 bases, with 13 bases between them. CDR1 is LGHDT, CDR2 YNNKEL, per germline (reference sequence). The CDR3 protein is CASSQDFGEREQFF. The CDR3 DNA reads TGTGCCAGCAGCCAAGATTTTGGGGAGAGAGAGCAGTTCTTC.

V and J are TRBV11-2 and TRBJ2-1; 9 nucleotides match TRBD1. V shed 4 bases and J 9 bases; nucleotides not matched to a gene: 19. The CDR3 totals 18 residues. In germline, CDR1 is SGHAT, CDR2 FQNNGV. The CDR3 region is CASSSKETPGQGLGEQFF. The DNA for the CDR3 is TGTGCCAGCAGCTCAAAAGAAACACCGGGACAGGGTCTTGGTGAGCAGTTCTTC.

J is TRBJ1-6 and V is TRBV5-1; tentative D call: TRBD1 (5 bases). The CDR3 covers 16 residues. The germline V gene encodes CDR1 SGHRS and CDR2 YFSETQ. V lost 7 bases, J lost 8 bases, and 22 bases lay in between. The CDR3 loop reads CASHSSGDLGDSPLHF. The CDR3 coding sequence is TGCGCCAGCCACTCATCCGGGGACCTTGGAGATTCACCCCTCCACTTT.

The chain recombines TRBV20-1 with TRBJ1-4, with TRBD1 identical over 7 bases. Losses at the gene ends were 3 bases for V and 4 bases for J; bases not matched to a gene: 8. CDR3 length equals 15 residues. Per germline, CDR1 DFQATT and CDR2 SNEGSKA (reference sequence). The CDR3 DNA reads TGCAGTGCTAGCGTCTTGGGACAGCTTAATGAAAAACTGTTTTTT. Its protein is CSASVLGQLNEKLFF.

This clonotype showed up just a few times. J is TRBJ2-7 and V is TRBV20-1; the D call may be TRBD1 or TRBD2 (6 bases each). The length of the CDR3 is 15 residues. The V gene lost 3 bases and the J gene lost 2 bases, with 17 bases spanning the gap. Per germline, CDR1 DFQATT and CDR2 SNEGSKA (reference sequence). Here the CDR3 reads CSASPRGRPAYEQYF. CDR3 sequence (DNA): TGCAGTGCTAGCCCTCGGGGGCGCCCTGCCTACGAGCAGTACTTC.

This clonotype has ten or more counts. This sequence joins TRBV20-1 and TRBJ2-3; 8 positions match TRBD2. V dropped 0 bases and J dropped 1; count of bases not matched to a gene: 6. The CDR3 sequence is 16 residues long. Germline-derived CDR1 and CDR2 are DFQATT and SNEGSKA (reference sequence). CDR3 bases: TGCAGTGCTAGAGACCCCAAGCGGGAGCGCACAGATACGCAGTATTTT. Encoded protein: CSARDPKRERTDTQYF.

The V gene is TRBV2, the J gene TRBJ2-5; D may correspond to TRBD1 or TRBD2 (6 bases each). The CDR3 spans 13 residues. Trimming took 7 bases from V and 3 from J, leaving 12 bases between them. Germline CDR1 reads SNHLY; CDR2 reads FYNNEI. The CDR3 sequence: CASTRDTKETQYF. The DNA of the CDR3 is TGTGCCAGCACGCGGGACACCAAAGAGACCCAGTACTTC.

The rearrangement links TRBV28 to TRBJ2-5; D is ambiguous. The length of the CDR3 is 14 residues. V was shortened by 5 bases and J by 1 base, with 11 bases between the two germline ends. Per germline, CDR1 MDHEN and CDR2 SYDVKM. CDR3 in amino acids: CASSVQVAQETQYF. The CDR3, as DNA: TGTGCCAGCAGTGTTCAGGTAGCCCAAGAGACCCAGTACTTC.

This clonotype was observed a handful of times. J is TRBJ2-1 and V is TRBV27, with D unclear. This CDR3 region has 13 residues. Germline CDR1 reads MNHEY; CDR2 reads SMNVEV (reference sequence). Trimming took 5 bases from V and 8 from J, leaving 13 bases between them. The DNA of the CDR3 is TGTGCCAGCAGTCTCTCCATAGCATATGAGCAGTTCTTC. Its translation is CASSLSIAYEQFF.

In its sample, this clonotype was seen a few times. The chain combines TRBV6-2 or TRBV6-3 with TRBJ2-7; 7 bases fit TRBD2. The junction had 15 bases not matched to a gene; V was cut back by 3 bases and J by 7 bases. Germline V lookup: CDR1 MNHEY, CDR2 SVGEGT. This CDR3 has 16 residues. CDR3 sequence reads: CASSYSGLGSRWEQYF. CDR3 coding DNA: TGTGCCAGCAGTTATTCTGGACTAGGGAGTCGCTGGGAGCAGTACTTC.

This clonotype appeared once. The V gene is TRBV20-1, the J gene TRBJ1-1; D uncertain. CDR1 is DFQATT, CDR2 SNEGSKA, per germline (reference sequence). V was pared by 2 bases and J by 0 bases, with 10 bases between. The length of the CDR3 is 14 residues. This CDR3 reads CSARFSSLNTEAFF. The CDR3 region has the DNA TGCAGTGCTAGATTTAGTTCTTTGAACACTGAAGCTTTCTTT.

This clonotype showed up many times. This sequence joins TRBV6-5 and TRBJ1-2; perhaps TRBD1 as D (5 bases). The CDR3 contains 19 residues. In germline, CDR1 is MNHEY, CDR2 SVGAGI. V lost 0 bases to trimming and J lost 2 bases, with 22 bases between them. The CDR3 DNA reads TGTGCCAGCAGTTACTCCTGGATTCGTCGGCGGAGGGGCAACTATGGCTACACCTTC. Translation: CASSYSWIRRRRGNYGYTF.

The chain couples TRBV10-3 to TRBJ2-7, with 7 bases lining up with TRBD1. This CDR3 has 14 residues. Germline CDR1 reads ENHRY; CDR2 reads SYGVKD. V shed 6 bases, J shed 2 bases, and the junction held 7 bases outside the gene matches. The CDR3 region has the DNA TGTGCCATCAGGGGGACAGCGCTAGCCTACGAGCAGTACTTC. It codes for CAIRGTALAYEQYF.

This clonotype was picked up one time. V is TRBV2 and J is TRBJ1-2; D is unclear. Germline values: CDR1 SNHLY, CDR2 FYNNEI. The CDR3 is made up of 11 amino acids. V was shortened by 10 bases and J by 0 bases, with 6 bases between the two germline ends. The CDR3 coding sequence is TGTGCCAAGCGCACTAACTATGGCTACACCTTC. Encoded protein: CAKRTNYGYTF.

This clonotype was detected many times. In nucleotides, the CDR3 is TGCGCCAGCAGCTTACAGGGGGCTCGAAAGACTGAAGCTTTCTTT. Translated: CASSLQGARKTEAFF. The genes are TRBV5-1 and TRBJ1-1, with 9 bases matching TRBD1. CDR3 length: 15 residues. CDR1 is SGHRS, CDR2 YFSETQ, per germline. V trimming: 2 bases; J trimming: 5 bases; junction bases outside the gene matches: 7. Combining the CDR3 with reference TRBV5-1 and TRBJ1-1 gives the whole variable domain KAGVTQTPRYLIKTRGQQVTLSCSPISGHRSVSWYQQTPGQGLQFLFEYFSETQRNKGNFPGRFSGRQFSNSRSEMNVSTLELGDSALYLCASSLQGARKTEAFFGQGTRLTVV.

This clonotype showed up just a few times. J is TRBJ1-5 and V is TRBV6-1; maybe TRBD1 (6 bases). The CDR3 totals 17 residues. Germline V gene lookup returns CDR1 MNHNS and CDR2 SASEGT. V was pared by 3 bases and J by 4 bases, with 19 bases between. DNA for the CDR3: TGTGCCAGCAGTGAGACTCGAGGGACATCGTATAATCAGCCCCAGCATTTT. It codes for CASSETRGTSYNQPQHF.

The chain employs TRBV28 and TRBJ1-1; 9 bases are shared with TRBD1. Germline V gene sequence: CDR1 MDHEN, CDR2 SYDVKM. V lost 4 bases and J lost 11; bases outside the gene matches: 5. The CDR3 is 12 residues long. The CDR3 loop is CASSYRQGVAFF. The CDR3 nucleotides are TGTGCCAGCAGTTACCGACAGGGGGTCGCTTTCTTT.

This clonotype was detected a few times. The V and J genes are TRBV20-1 and TRBJ1-2; perhaps TRBD1 as D (5 bases). This CDR3 spans 13 amino acids. From germline, CDR1 is DFQATT and CDR2 SNEGSKA (reference sequence). V lost 0 bases and J lost 7, with 12 bases in between. The CDR3 is CSARELGLGGYTF. The CDR3 bases are TGCAGTGCTAGAGAACTGGGGCTCGGTGGCTACACCTTC.

This clonotype was counted at least ten times. The rearrangement uses TRBV30 and TRBJ2-2, with 8 bases identical to TRBD2. This CDR3 region has 15 residues. Trimming at V came to 4 bases and at J to 5 bases, leaving 9 bases not matched to a gene. The V gene's germline CDR1 is GTSNPN and CDR2 SVGIG (reference sequence). The CDR3 DNA sequence: TGTGCCTGGAATCTGAACGGGGGGGCGACCGGGGAGCTGTTTTTT. Translating it yields CAWNLNGGATGELFF.

This clonotype was detected a few times. CDR3 sequence reads: CASNSRGGEYGYTF. The CDR3 DNA sequence: TGTGCCAGCAACTCCAGGGGGGGCGAGTATGGCTACACCTTC. V and J are TRBV7-9 and TRBJ1-2, with TRBD1 identical over 7 bases. Germline lookup yields CDR1 SEHNR and CDR2 FQNEAQ (reference sequence). V trimming: 7 bases; J trimming: 5 bases; junction bases outside the gene matches: 10. CDR3 length equals 14 residues. The whole variable domain, filled in from reference TRBV7-9 and TRBJ1-2, reads DTGVSQNPRHKITKRGQNVTFRCDPISEHNRLYWYRQTLGQGPEFLTYFQNEAQLEKSRLLSDRFSAERPKGSFSTLEIQRTEQGDSAMYLCASNSRGGEYGYTFGSGTRLTVV.

This clonotype occurred many times. This chain joins TRBV12-3 or TRBV12-4 and TRBJ1-4, with a weak D call TRBD1 (6 bases). CDR3 length: 14 residues. The V end lost 3 bases, the J end lost 11 bases, and 16 bases lay between the germline ends. In nucleotides, the CDR3 is TGTGCCAGCAGTTTGCTCGGGGGGCGGTTGAAACTGTTTTTT. It codes for CASSLLGGRLKLFF.

This clonotype appeared many times. The chain uses TRBV9 and TRBJ2-7; D ambiguous. Trimming stripped 3 bases from V and 2 bases from J, with 18 bases between. Germline lookup yields CDR1 SGDLS and CDR2 YYNGEE. The CDR3 consists of 16 residues. The CDR3 coding sequence is TGTGCCAGCAGCGCCGAATCGCGGAACCGGGCCTACGAGCAGTACTTC. This encodes CASSAESRNRAYEQYF.

V is TRBV7-2 and J is TRBJ1-5; TRBD1 matches at 8 bases. Trimming cost V 4 bases and J 5 bases; bases outside gene matches: 4. The CDR3 totals 14 residues. Germline CDR1 SGHTA, CDR2 FQGNSA. Written as DNA, the CDR3 is TGTGCCAGCAGCTCACAGGGGGAGCATCAGCCCCAGCATTTT. Translated: CASSSQGEHQPQHF.

This clonotype has ten or more counts. The chain couples TRBV12-3 or TRBV12-4 to TRBJ2-5, with D possibly matching TRBD2 (5 bases). Trimming cost V 8 bases and J 7 bases, with 29 bases left between them. There are 17 residues in the CDR3. CDR3 residues: CASVKQDPAGGVGTQYF. CDR3 in DNA: TGTGCCAGCGTAAAACAAGACCCGGCGGGTGGGGTAGGGACCCAGTACTTC.